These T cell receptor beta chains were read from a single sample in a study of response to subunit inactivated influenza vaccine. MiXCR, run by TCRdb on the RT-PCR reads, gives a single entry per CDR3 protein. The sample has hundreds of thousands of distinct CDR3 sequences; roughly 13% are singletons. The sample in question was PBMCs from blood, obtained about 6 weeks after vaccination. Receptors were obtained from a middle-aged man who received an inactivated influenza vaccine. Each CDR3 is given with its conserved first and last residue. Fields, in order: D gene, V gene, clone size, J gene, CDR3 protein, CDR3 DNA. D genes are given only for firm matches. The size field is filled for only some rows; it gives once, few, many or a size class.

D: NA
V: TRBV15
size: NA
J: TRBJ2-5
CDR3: CATSWGLAETQYF
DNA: TGTGCCACCAGCTGGGGGCTAGCGGAGACCCAGTACTTC

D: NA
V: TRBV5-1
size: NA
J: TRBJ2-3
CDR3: CASSLEGTSQYF
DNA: TGCGCCAGCAGCTTGGAAGGGACTTCGCAGTATTTT

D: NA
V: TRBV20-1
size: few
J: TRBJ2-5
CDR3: CSAGQLIETQYF
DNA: TGCAGTGCCGGACAGCTTATAGAGACCCAGTACTTC

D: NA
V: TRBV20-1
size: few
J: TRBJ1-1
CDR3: CSASQGRYTEAFF
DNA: TGCAGTGCTAGCCAGGGGAGGTACACTGAAGCTTTCTTT

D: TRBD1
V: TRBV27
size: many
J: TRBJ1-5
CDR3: CASSFRGPNQPQHF
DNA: TGTGCCAGCAGTTTCAGGGGGCCCAATCAGCCCCAGCATTTT

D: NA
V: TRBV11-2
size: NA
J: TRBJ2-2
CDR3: CASRRIGRDGELFF
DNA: TGTGCCAGCAGGAGGATAGGGCGGGACGGGGAGCTGTTTTTT

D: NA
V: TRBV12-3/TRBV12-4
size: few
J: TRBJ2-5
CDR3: CASSLRPQGPNF
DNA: TGTGCCAGCAGTTTAAGGCCCCAAGGGCCAAACTTC

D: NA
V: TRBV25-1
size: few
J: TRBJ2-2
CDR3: CASSELRFGGELFF
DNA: TGTGCCAGCAGTGAATTAAGGTTCGGCGGGGAGCTGTTTTTT

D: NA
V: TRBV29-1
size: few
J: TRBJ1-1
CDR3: CSAIPFTGGSWNTEAFF
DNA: TGCAGCGCTATCCCGTTTACGGGGGGCAGTTGGAACACTGAAGCTTTCTTT

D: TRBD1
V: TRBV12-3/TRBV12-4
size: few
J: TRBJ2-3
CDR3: CASSRSGTATDTQYF
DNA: TGTGCCAGCAGTAGATCCGGGACAGCCACAGATACGCAGTATTTT

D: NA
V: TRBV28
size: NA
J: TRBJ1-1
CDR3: CASSRTEKEAFF
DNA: TGTGCCAGCAGTAGGACGGAAAAGGAAGCTTTCTTT

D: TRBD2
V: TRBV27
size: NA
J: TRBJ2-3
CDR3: CASTTSGFPDTQYF
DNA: TGTGCCAGCACCACTAGCGGGTTTCCAGATACGCAGTATTTT

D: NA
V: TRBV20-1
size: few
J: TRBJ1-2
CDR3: CSARELGAGDYGYTF
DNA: TGCAGTGCTAGAGAGCTTGGGGCAGGGGACTATGGCTACACCTTC

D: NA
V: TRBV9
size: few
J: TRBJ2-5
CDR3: CASSVGQGVVETQYF
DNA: TGTGCCAGCAGCGTAGGGCAGGGTGTCGTGGAGACCCAGTACTTC

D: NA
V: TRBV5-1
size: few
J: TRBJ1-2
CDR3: CASSLESASGGAGYTF
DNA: TGCGCCAGCAGCTTGGAATCTGCCTCGGGGGGCGCCGGCTACACCTTC

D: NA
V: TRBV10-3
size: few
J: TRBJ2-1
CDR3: CAINQDGSTYNEQFF
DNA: TGTGCCATCAACCAGGACGGGAGCACCTACAATGAGCAGTTCTTC

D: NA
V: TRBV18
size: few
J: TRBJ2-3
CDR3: CASSPPQVADTQYF
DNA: TGTGCCAGCTCACCACCACAGGTAGCAGATACGCAGTATTTT

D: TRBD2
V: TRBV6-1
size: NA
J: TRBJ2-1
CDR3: CASRTIAGVHAEQFF
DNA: TGTGCCAGCAGAACTATAGCGGGAGTGCATGCTGAGCAGTTCTTC

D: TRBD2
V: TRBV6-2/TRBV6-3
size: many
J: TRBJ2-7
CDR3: CASSILAASYEQYF
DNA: TGTGCCAGCAGCATACTAGCGGCTTCCTACGAGCAGTACTTC

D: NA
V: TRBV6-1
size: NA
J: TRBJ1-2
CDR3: CASSTGSPGYGYTF
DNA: TGTGCCAGCAGTACAGGGAGTCCCGGCTATGGCTACACCTTC

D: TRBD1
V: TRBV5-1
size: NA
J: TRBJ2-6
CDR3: CASSLGQGAYSGANVLTF
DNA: TGCGCCAGCAGCTTGGGACAGGGGGCTTACTCTGGGGCCAACGTCCTGACTTTC

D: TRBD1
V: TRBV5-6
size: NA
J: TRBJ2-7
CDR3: CASSWGTGVSYEQYF
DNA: TGTGCCAGCAGCTGGGGGACAGGGGTCTCCTACGAGCAGTACTTC

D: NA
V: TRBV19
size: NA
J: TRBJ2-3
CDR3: CASRRTGGSTDTQYF
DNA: TGTGCCAGTAGACGGACCGGCGGAAGCACAGATACGCAGTATTTT

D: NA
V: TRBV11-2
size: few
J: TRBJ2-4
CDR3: CASSLAAGWAKNIQYF
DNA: TGTGCCAGCAGCTTAGCCGCCGGTTGGGCCAAAAACATTCAGTACTTC

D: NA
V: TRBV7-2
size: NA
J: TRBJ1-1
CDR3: CASSGDYTEAFF
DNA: TGTGCCAGCTCGGGGGATTACACTGAAGCTTTCTTT

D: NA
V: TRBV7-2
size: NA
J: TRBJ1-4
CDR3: CASRAFRTPNEKLFF
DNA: TGTGCCAGCAGAGCCTTTAGGACACCAAATGAAAAACTGTTTTTT

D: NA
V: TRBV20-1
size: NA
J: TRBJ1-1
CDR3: CRARDLGRGMNTEAFF
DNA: TGCCGTGCTAGAGATTTAGGCAGGGGAATGAACACTGAAGCTTTCTTT

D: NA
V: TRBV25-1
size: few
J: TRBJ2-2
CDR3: CASSDPGVGSGELFF
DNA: TGTGCCAGCAGTGATCCAGGGGTCGGGTCCGGGGAGCTGTTTTTT

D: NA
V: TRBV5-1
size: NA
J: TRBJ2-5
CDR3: CASSWGRGGPQETQYF
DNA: TGCGCCAGCAGCTGGGGTCGAGGGGGGCCCCAAGAGACCCAGTACTTC

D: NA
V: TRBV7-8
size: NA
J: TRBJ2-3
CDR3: CASSLNVDTQYF
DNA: TGTGCCAGCAGCTTAAACGTTGATACGCAGTATTTT

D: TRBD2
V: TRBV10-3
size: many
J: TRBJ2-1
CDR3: CAISVRSGGQLNEQFF
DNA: TGTGCCATCAGTGTTCGGAGCGGGGGCCAATTAAATGAGCAGTTCTTC

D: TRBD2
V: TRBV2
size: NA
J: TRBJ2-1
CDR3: CASSDMGLAGGPVNEQFF
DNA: TGTGCCAGCAGTGACATGGGACTAGCGGGAGGGCCCGTCAATGAGCAGTTCTTC

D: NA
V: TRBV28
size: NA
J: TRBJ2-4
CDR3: CASTPRGDGKNIQYF
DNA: TGTGCCAGCACCCCGAGGGGTGACGGCAAAAACATTCAGTACTTC

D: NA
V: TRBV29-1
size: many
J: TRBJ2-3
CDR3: CSVSDGTDTQYF
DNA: TGCAGCGTTTCGGACGGTACAGATACGCAGTATTTT

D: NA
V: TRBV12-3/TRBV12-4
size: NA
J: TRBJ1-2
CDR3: CASSLVRGRGYTF
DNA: TGTGCCAGCAGTTTAGTCCGGGGGCGAGGCTACACCTTC

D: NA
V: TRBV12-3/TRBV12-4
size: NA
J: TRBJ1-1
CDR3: CASSLYQLNPEAFF
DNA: TGTGCCAGCAGTCTATACCAATTGAATCCTGAAGCTTTCTTT

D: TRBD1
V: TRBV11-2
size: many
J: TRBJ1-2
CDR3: CASSPTGVGSGYTF
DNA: TGTGCCAGCAGCCCGACAGGGGTCGGATCGGGCTACACCTTC

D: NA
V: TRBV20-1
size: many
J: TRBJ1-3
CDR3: CSASSGNTIYF
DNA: TGCAGTGCAAGCTCTGGAAACACCATATATTTT

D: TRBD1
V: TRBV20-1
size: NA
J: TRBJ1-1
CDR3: CSAGTGVNTEAFF
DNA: TGCAGTGCTGGAACAGGGGTGAACACTGAAGCTTTCTTT

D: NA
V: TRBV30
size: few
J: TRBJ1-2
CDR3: CAWARGHHGYTF
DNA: TGTGCCTGGGCCCGGGGCCATCATGGCTACACCTTC